These 27 T cell receptor beta chains share one sample of origin, sequenced in a study of shared T cell receptors in the human thymus. Sequencing was performed with immunoSEQ multiplex PCR; in TCRdb, only in-frame clones are kept and a portion is missing. In the table there are hundreds of thousands of clones, around 78% of which are singletons. The same sample was also used in a study of human thymus T cells.

Material for sequencing was thymocytes. The origin of the receptors is a boy in the first two years of life with a congenital heart defect.

V gene TRBV21-1 combines with J gene TRBJ2-1; TRBD2 was called by the table and not checked on the DNA. TRBV21-1 counts as a pseudogene. CDR3 length: 17 amino acids. CDR3 sequence reads: CASSKGESGRVYNEQFF. CDR3 sequence (DNA): TGTGCCAGCAGCAAAGGGGAGAGCGGGAGGGTGTACAATGAGCAGTTCTTC.

This rearrangement joins TRBV18 to TRBJ2-7, with D perhaps matching TRBD2 (6 bases). CDR1 and CDR2 (germline): KGHSH, LQKENI. The CDR3 length is 15 residues. Trimming shortened V by 2 bases and J by 3 bases, and 14 bases separated the two germline ends. The CDR3 here is CASSPGRGAHYEQYF. Written as DNA, the CDR3 is TGTGCCAGCTCACCAGGGCGCGGGGCCCACTACGAGCAGTACTTC.

The chain combines TRBV7-8 with TRBJ2-1; D is undetermined. The CDR3 contains 14 residues. CDR1 and CDR2 (germline): SGHVS, FQNEAQ. V lost 0 bases and J lost 8, with 11 bases in between. Here the CDR3 DNA reads TGTGCCAGCAGCTTAGCCGCTGTGACTCATGAGCAGTTCTTC. As protein: CASSLAAVTHEQFF.

This chain joins TRBV30 and TRBJ2-7; D may be TRBD2 (6 bases). Looked up from germline, CDR1 is GTSNPN and CDR2 is SVGIG (reference sequence). V was pared by 0 bases and J by 4 bases, with 16 bases between. There are 15 residues in the CDR3. The CDR3 loop is CAWSVSEGQPYEQYF. The CDR3, as DNA: TGTGCCTGGAGTGTGTCGGAGGGCCAACCGTACGAGCAGTACTTC.

This clone appeared a few times. This chain connects TRBV5-4 to TRBJ2-1; a possible D gene is TRBD1 (6 bases). With 2 bases removed from V and 6 bases from J, the gap between germline ends came to 27 bases. Germline CDR1 reads SGHNT; CDR2 reads YYREEE (reference sequence). The length of the CDR3 is 19 residues. CDR3 in DNA: TGTGCCAGCAGCTTTCCCTGGGGGCCGGAGTCACACGAGGGCAATGAGCAGTTCTTC. It translates to CASSFPWGPESHEGNEQFF.

The V and J genes are TRBV4-1 and TRBJ2-1; weak D call: TRBD2 (6 bases). CDR1 and CDR2 (germline): MGHRA, YSYEKL. CDR3 length equals 16 residues. Trimming took 1 base from V and 0 from J, leaving 10 bases between them. As DNA, the CDR3 is TGCGCCAGCAGCCAAGCGGACGGGAGCTCCTACAATGAGCAGTTCTTC. This codes for CASSQADGSSYNEQFF.

The J gene is TRBJ2-3, the V gene TRBV29-1; D is possibly TRBD2 (7 bases). The CDR3 contains 12 residues. Germline V gene lookup returns CDR1 SQVTM and CDR2 ANQGSEA. Trimming cost V 6 bases and J 11 bases, with 18 bases left between them. CDR3 region: CSVGEGEIEQYF. The CDR3 DNA reads TGCAGCGTAGGGGAGGGGGAGATTGAGCAGTATTTT.

The DNA of the CDR3 is TGCAGCGTGGGGGGAGTGGGCGGCTACAATGAGCAGTTCTTC. Protein: CSVGGVGGYNEQFF. This chain links TRBV29-1 with TRBJ2-1, with a tentative D call TRBD2 (6 bases). Per the germline V gene, CDR1 is SQVTM and CDR2 is ANQGSEA. Trimming removed 6 bases at V and 3 bases at J, with 15 bases between. The CDR3 length is 14 residues.

This clone was picked up a small number of times. The chain combines TRBV19 with TRBJ2-7; perhaps TRBD1 as D (6 bases). The V end lost 5 bases, the J end lost 3 bases, and 11 bases lay between the germline ends. CDR3 length equals 13 residues. Germline CDR1 and CDR2: LNHDA and SQIVND (reference sequence). For the CDR3, the DNA is TGTGCCAGTAGTCCCGGGACACGCTACGAGCAGTACTTC. Translating it yields CASSPGTRYEQYF.

The V and J genes are TRBV15 and TRBJ2-3; 9 bases map to TRBD2. With V trimmed by 6 bases and J by 6 bases, 13 bases remained unmatched. CDR1 LNHNV and CDR2 YYDKDF come from the germline V gene (reference sequence). The CDR3 sequence is 16 residues long. For the CDR3, the DNA is TGTGCCACCAGGAGTGCCCTAGCGGGGCCGGACGATACGCAGTATTTT. Its translation: CATRSALAGPDDTQYF. Full variable domain (remainder filled in from reference TRBV15 and TRBJ2-3): DAMVIQNPRYQVTQFGKPVTLSCSQTLNHNVMYWYQQKSSQAPKLLFHYYDKDFNNEADTPDNFQSRRPNTSFCFLDIRSPGLGDTAMYLCATRSALAGPDDTQYFGPGTRLTVL.

The chain couples TRBV30 to TRBJ2-7; D might be TRBD1 (6 bases). Germline V gene sequence: CDR1 GTSNPN, CDR2 SVGIG (reference sequence). The V end lost 0 bases, the J end lost 1 base, and 22 bases lay between the germline ends. The CDR3 spans 18 residues. The chain's CDR3 is CAWSVRGNTGRSSYEQYF. In DNA, the CDR3 is TGTGCCTGGAGTGTACGGGGTAACACAGGGCGTAGTTCCTACGAGCAGTACTTC.

This sequence joins TRBV7-3 and TRBJ2-7; tentatively, D is TRBD2 (5 bases). This CDR3 has 16 amino acids. The V gene lost 1 base and the J gene lost 0 bases, with 13 bases spanning the gap. Germline CDR1 SGHTA, CDR2 FQGTGA. As DNA, the CDR3 is TGTGCCAGCAGCTTAAGCGGGCAGTATAGCTCCTACGAGCAGTACTTC. As protein: CASSLSGQYSSYEQYF.

As to this clone: Other DNA sequences within the sample encode an identical CDR3. The V and J genes are TRBV28 and TRBJ2-1; tentatively, D is TRBD2 (6 bases). V dropped 2 bases and J dropped 4 bases, with 6 bases sitting between them. CDR1 and CDR2 (germline): MDHEN, SYDVKM. The CDR3 extends over 13 amino acids. This chain's CDR3 is CASSLGGYNEQFF. The CDR3 nucleotides are TGTGCCAGCAGTTTAGGGGGGTACAATGAGCAGTTCTTC.

The rearrangement uses TRBV7-9 and TRBJ2-7; 7 positions match TRBD2. The CDR3 spans 14 residues. The V gene's germline CDR1 is SEHNR and CDR2 FQNEAQ (reference sequence). V gave up 4 bases and J gave up 2 bases; unmatched junction bases: 5. The DNA of the CDR3 is TGTGCCAGCAGCTCTCGCGGGAGCCCCTACGAGCAGTACTTC. Its translation: CASSSRGSPYEQYF.

This clone has only a few counts. The chain carries TRBV21-1 and TRBJ2-1; the table's TRBD2 call for D was not verified on the DNA. TRBV21-1 is shown as a pseudogene. CDR3 length equals 18 residues. The CDR3 DNA follows: TGTGCCAGCAGCAAAGAAATGGGGACTAGGTTATCCTACAATGAGCAGTTCTTC. Encoded protein: CASSKEMGTRLSYNEQFF.

The rearrangement links TRBV5-4 to TRBJ1-1, with TRBD1 matching over 9 bases. From germline, CDR1 is SGHNT and CDR2 YYREEE (reference sequence). Losses at the gene ends were 4 bases for V and 5 bases for J; bases not matched to a gene: 9. This CDR3 spans 15 amino acids. The DNA of the CDR3 is TGTGCCAGCAGCGATTACAGGGGGCGGTGGACTGAAGCTTTCTTT. Amino acid sequence: CASSDYRGRWTEAFF.

The genes are TRBV5-6 and TRBJ2-1; D is uncertain. The CDR3 runs to 19 residues. Trimming cost V 0 bases and J 0 bases, with 19 bases left between them. Germline assignment: CDR1 SGHDT and CDR2 YYEEEE. CDR3 in amino acids: CASSLELRSPDISYNEQFF. The CDR3 nucleotides are TGTGCCAGCAGCTTGGAATTAAGGAGCCCTGATATCTCCTACAATGAGCAGTTCTTC. The full variable domain, in which reference TRBV5-6 and TRBJ2-1 provide the parts outside the CDR3, is DAGVTQSPTHLIKTRGQQVTLRCSPKSGHDTVSWYQQALGQGPQFIFQYYEEEERQRGNFPDRFSGHQFPNYSSELNVNALLLGDSALYLCASSLELRSPDISYNEQFFGPGTRLTVL.

J is TRBJ2-7 and V is TRBV7-8; tentatively, D is TRBD2 (6 bases). The germline gives CDR1 SGHVS, CDR2 FQNEAQ. The CDR3 has 15 amino acids. Trimming took 4 bases from V and 1 from J, leaving 14 bases between them. CDR3 sequence reads: CASSSLATHSYEQYF. The CDR3 nucleotides read TGTGCCAGCAGCTCTCTAGCGACCCATTCCTACGAGCAGTACTTC.

The chain couples TRBV29-1 to TRBJ1-2; D might be TRBD1 (6 bases). This CDR3 is built from 17 residues. Between the trimmed V and J ends, which lost 0 bases and 6 bases, there was a span of 23 bases. Looked up from germline, CDR1 is SQVTM and CDR2 is ANQGSEA. DNA for the CDR3: TGCAGCGTTGAAGATCTCGCGGGGGCGGGGGGCGCGGATGGCTACACCTTC. This encodes CSVEDLAGAGGADGYTF.

The rearrangement links TRBV10-2 to TRBJ2-3, with 9 bases lining up with TRBD1. V shed 3 bases, J shed 8 bases, and the junction held 6 bases outside the gene matches. CDR1 WSHSY and CDR2 SAAADI come from the germline V gene. This CDR3 region has 14 residues. The DNA for the CDR3 is TGCGCCAGCAGTGAACAGGGGGCCTTGGTTACGCAGTATTTT. As protein: CASSEQGALVTQYF.

This chain connects TRBV2 to TRBJ2-7; 8 bases match TRBD1. The germline CDR1 and CDR2 sequences are SNHLY and FYNNEI. The V and J ends lost 0 bases and 5 bases, in that order; junction bases with no gene match: 9. CDR3 length: 16 amino acids. CDR3 residues: CASSEAVQTGVHEQYF. The CDR3 bases are TGTGCCAGCAGTGAAGCCGTCCAGACAGGGGTCCACGAGCAGTACTTC. Filled out from reference TRBV2 and TRBJ2-7, the complete variable domain reads EPEVTQTPSHQVTQMGQEVILRCVPISNHLYFYWYRQILGQKVEFLVSFYNNEISEKSEIFDDQFSVERPDGSNFTLKIRSTKLEDSAMYFCASSEAVQTGVHEQYFGPGTRLTVT.

The V gene is TRBV2, the J gene TRBJ1-2; 7 nucleotides align to TRBD1. CDR3 size: 15 residues. The V gene's germline CDR1 is SNHLY and CDR2 FYNNEI. The J segment lost 4 bases and the V segment lost 6 bases, leaving 11 bases of the junction unmatched. Here the CDR3 reads CASRKGQALSYGYTF. CDR3 in DNA: TGTGCCAGCAGGAAAGGACAGGCCCTAAGCTATGGCTACACCTTC.

This chain links TRBV25-1 with TRBJ1-1; 7 bases are shared with TRBD1. CDR1 is MGHDK and CDR2 is SYGVNS in the germline V gene. Germline trimming cut 7 bases from V and 11 bases from J; bases unmatched to any gene: 10. The CDR3 length is 12 residues. The CDR3 sequence is CASTHDREMAFF. CDR3 bases: TGTGCCAGCACCCACGACAGGGAAATGGCTTTCTTT.

This clone was seen just once. This sequence joins TRBV29-1 and TRBJ2-2, with TRBD2 identical over 9 bases. CDR1 SQVTM and CDR2 ANQGSEA come from the germline V gene. V lost 5 bases, J lost 5 bases, and 3 bases stayed unmatched. This CDR3 spans 13 amino acids. The CDR3 DNA reads TGCAGCGTTCGAACTAGCGGGACCGGGGAGCTGTTTTTT. This sequence encodes CSVRTSGTGELFF.

CDR3 DNA: TGTGCCAGCAGTCCAGGGACAGGGCTAAGGAACACTGAAGCTTTCTTT. Its translation: CASSPGTGLRNTEAFF. The chain combines TRBV27 with TRBJ1-1; 9 nucleotides agree with TRBD1. CDR1 and CDR2 (germline): MNHEY, SMNVEV (reference sequence). The CDR3 has 16 amino acids. Losses at the gene ends were 5 bases for V and 1 base for J; bases not matched to a gene: 8.

This chain links TRBV13 with TRBJ1-2, with 7 bases that match TRBD1. Germline CDR1 is PRHDT and CDR2 is FYEKMQ (reference sequence). V lost 5 bases to trimming and J lost 7 bases; unmatched junction nucleotides: 10. This CDR3 has 14 residues. CDR3 in amino acids: CASSPRTGSVGYTF. The CDR3 DNA sequence: TGTGCCAGCAGCCCCCGGACAGGCTCGGTTGGCTACACCTTC.

The chain is built from TRBV12-5 and TRBJ2-7; 12 nucleotides line up with TRBD1. The CDR3 covers 18 residues. V lost 6 bases to trimming and J lost 3 bases; unmatched junction nucleotides: 15. Looked up from germline, CDR1 is LGHNT and CDR2 is FRNRAP. CDR3 loop: CASGSGTGGAWGLYEQYF. DNA for the CDR3: TGTGCTAGTGGCTCCGGGACAGGGGGCGCCTGGGGGCTCTACGAGCAGTACTTC.